This T cell receptor (beta chain) comes out of a study of blood T cell repertoires in COVID-19. The germline gives CDR1 MNHEY, CDR2 SVGEGT. The length of the CDR3 is 20 residues. V lost 2 bases to trimming and J lost 0 bases, with 24 bases between them. In the study's own analysis: Reference gene primer amplification gave nucleated cell count estimates. Clones were read by immunoSEQ multiplex PCR, and TCRdb kept only the in-frame ones, dropping some. From that table come the V and J calls and clone size; the DNA was used to work out D and trimming. The sample carries under 150,000 clones, about nine tenths recorded once.

This clonotype was obtained from a human donor with active COVID-19. The donor label of this sample is uncertain. This rearrangement joins TRBV6-2 or TRBV6-3 to TRBJ2-3; TRBD1 might be the D (5 bases). Input material: peripheral blood. CDR3 region: CASSYDVVSHQTESTDTQYF. The CDR3 coding sequence is TGTGCCAGCAGTTACGATGTGGTGTCTCATCAGACAGAAAGCACAGATACGCAGTATTTT.